This TCR beta chain is from a study of Graves' ophthalmopathy and Graves' hyperthyroidism. Overall study findings and caveats: Most thyroid clonotypes expanded beyond 0.001 frequency were also found in blood.

Investigators amplified TCR beta CDR3 regions from RNA transcripts. Investigators did first-round RT-PCR with HTBI primers, then second-round multiplex PCR. Using its own MiXCR run on the multiplex PCR reads, TCRdb lists one record per CDR3 protein. The data show hundreds of thousands of distinct CDR3 sequences, about a fifth seen once. The table lists this clonotype with many counts. Its antigen remains unidentified. Being free of ophthalmopathy for 18 months of follow-up defined stable hyperthyroidism. Certain patients were not enrolled. These were patients with other autoimmune diseases, uncontrolled infections, pregnancy or lactation. Germline trimming cut 6 bases from V and 11 bases from J; bases unmatched to any gene: 6. This CDR3 is 12 amino acids long. Germline CDR1 MDHEN, CDR2 SYDVKM.

J is TRBJ2-7 and V is TRBV28; 11 positions agree with TRBD1. The TCR sequence derives from a woman aged 18-29 years with stable Graves' hyperthyroidism. Some clones in this sample may be carry-over from other donors' samples. Sequencing was performed on peripheral blood. CDR3 DNA sequence: TGTGCCAGCAGCCTGGGACAGGGGGTCGAGTACTTC. Encoded protein: CASSLGQGVEYF.